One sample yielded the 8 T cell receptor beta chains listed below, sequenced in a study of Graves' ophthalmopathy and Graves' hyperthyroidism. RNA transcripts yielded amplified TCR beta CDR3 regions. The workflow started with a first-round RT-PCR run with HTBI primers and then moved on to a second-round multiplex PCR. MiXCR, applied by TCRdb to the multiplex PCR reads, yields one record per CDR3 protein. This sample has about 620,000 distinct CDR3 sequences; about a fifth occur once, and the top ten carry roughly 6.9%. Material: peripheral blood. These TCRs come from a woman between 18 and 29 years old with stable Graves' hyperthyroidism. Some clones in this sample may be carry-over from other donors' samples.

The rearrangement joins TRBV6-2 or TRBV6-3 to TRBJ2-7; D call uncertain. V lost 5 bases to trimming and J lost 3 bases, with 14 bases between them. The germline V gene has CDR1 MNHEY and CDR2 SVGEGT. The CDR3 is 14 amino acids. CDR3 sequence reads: CASSKGSSYYEQYF. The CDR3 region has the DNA TGTGCCAGCAGTAAAGGCAGCAGTTACTACGAGCAGTACTTC.

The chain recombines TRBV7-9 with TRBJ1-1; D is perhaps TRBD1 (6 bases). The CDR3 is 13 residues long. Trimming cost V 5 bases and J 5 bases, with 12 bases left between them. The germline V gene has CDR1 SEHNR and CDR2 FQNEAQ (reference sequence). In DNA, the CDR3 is TGTGCCAGCAGCGCACGGAGGGGGACTGAAGCTTTCTTT. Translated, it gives CASSARRGTEAFF.

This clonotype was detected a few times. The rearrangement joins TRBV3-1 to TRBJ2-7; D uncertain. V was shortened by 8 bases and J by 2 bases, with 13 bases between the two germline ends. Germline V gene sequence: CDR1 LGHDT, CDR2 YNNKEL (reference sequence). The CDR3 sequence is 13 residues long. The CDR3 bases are TGTGCCAGCCTTGGGAACGAAGCCTACGAGCAGTACTTC. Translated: CASLGNEAYEQYF.

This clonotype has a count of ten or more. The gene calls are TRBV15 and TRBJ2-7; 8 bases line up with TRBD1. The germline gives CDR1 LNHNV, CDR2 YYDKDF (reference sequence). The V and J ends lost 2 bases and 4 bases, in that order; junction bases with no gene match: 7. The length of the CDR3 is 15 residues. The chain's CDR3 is CATSRRRQGTYEQYF. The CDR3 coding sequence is TGTGCCACCAGCAGACGCCGACAGGGGACGTACGAGCAGTACTTC.

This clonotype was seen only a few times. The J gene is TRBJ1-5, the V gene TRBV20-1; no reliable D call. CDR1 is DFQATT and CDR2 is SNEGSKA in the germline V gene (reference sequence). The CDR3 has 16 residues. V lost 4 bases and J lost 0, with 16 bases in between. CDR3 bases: TGCAGTGCTAATCACCCCGTGGGCTATAGCAATCAGCCCCAGCATTTT. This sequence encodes CSANHPVGYSNQPQHF.

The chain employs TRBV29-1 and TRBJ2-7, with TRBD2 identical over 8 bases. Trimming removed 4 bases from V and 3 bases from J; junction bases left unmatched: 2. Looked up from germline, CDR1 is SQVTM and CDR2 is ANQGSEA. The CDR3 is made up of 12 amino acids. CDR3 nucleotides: TGCAGCGTTGGCGGGGGGTTCTACGAGCAGTACTTC. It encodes CSVGGGFYEQYF.

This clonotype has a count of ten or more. The CDR3 DNA sequence: TGTGCCAGCAGCTCCGAGGTGTTTCGGGGGGGCCTTCGGGAGCAGTACTTC. Translated, it gives CASSSEVFRGGLREQYF. The genes are TRBV27 and TRBJ2-7, with 8 bases aligning to TRBD2. There are 17 residues in the CDR3. The germline V gene has CDR1 MNHEY and CDR2 SMNVEV (reference sequence). Trimming cost V 6 bases and J 7 bases; bases outside gene matches: 20.

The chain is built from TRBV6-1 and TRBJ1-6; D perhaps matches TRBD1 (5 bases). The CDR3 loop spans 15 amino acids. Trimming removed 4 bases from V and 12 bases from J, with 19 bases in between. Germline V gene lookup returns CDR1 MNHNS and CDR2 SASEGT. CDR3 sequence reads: CASSAQDGVWGPLHF. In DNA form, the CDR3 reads TGTGCCAGCAGTGCACAGGACGGAGTTTGGGGACCCCTCCACTTT.